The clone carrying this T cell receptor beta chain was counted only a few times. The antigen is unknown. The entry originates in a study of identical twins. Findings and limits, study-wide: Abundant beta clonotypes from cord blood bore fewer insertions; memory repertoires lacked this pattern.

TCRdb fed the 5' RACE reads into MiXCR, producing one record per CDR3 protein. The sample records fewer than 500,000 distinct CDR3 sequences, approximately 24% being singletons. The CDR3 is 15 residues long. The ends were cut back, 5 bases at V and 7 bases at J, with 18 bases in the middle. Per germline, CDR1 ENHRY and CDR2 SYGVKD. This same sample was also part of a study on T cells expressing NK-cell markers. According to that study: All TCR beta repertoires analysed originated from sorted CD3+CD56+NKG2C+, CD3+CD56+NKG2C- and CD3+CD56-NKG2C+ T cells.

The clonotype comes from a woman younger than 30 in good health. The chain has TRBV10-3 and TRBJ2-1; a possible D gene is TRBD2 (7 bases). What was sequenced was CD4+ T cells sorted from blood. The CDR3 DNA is TGTGCCATCAGTTTGGGGGGCGGGAGTGGGAATGAGCAGTTCTTC. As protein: CAISLGGGSGNEQFF.